These 18 T cell receptor beta chains were all obtained from the same sample, sequenced in a study of blood T cell repertoires in COVID-19. Assay used: immunoSEQ multiplex PCR; TCRdb lists only in-frame clones, some missing. The sample includes about 92,000 clones, about 85% of them seen just once. Specimen: peripheral blood. These receptors were obtained from a human donor in a cohort sampled during active COVID-19.

The CDR3 sequence is CASSLYRLSSYEQYF. The CDR3 bases are TGTGCCAGCAGTTTATACAGGCTTTCCTCCTACGAGCAGTACTTC. V and J are TRBV28 and TRBJ2-7; perhaps TRBD1 as D (5 bases). CDR1 MDHEN and CDR2 SYDVKM come from the germline V gene. Trimming removed 1 base from V and 0 bases from J, with 10 bases in between. This CDR3 is 15 amino acids long.

The chain uses TRBV29-1 and TRBJ2-5, with TRBD2 as a possible D gene (6 bases). V was pared by 2 bases and J by 4 bases, with 11 bases between. This CDR3 spans 13 amino acids. From germline, CDR1 is SQVTM and CDR2 ANQGSEA. In DNA form, the CDR3 reads TGCAGCGTTGAATATGGGGGAGGAGAGACCCAGTACTTC. Encoded protein: CSVEYGGGETQYF.

The V and J genes are TRBV7-9 and TRBJ1-1, with a possible D match to TRBD1 (6 bases). This CDR3 comprises 15 residues. V lost 5 bases, J lost 0 bases, and 13 bases lay in between. Germline lookup yields CDR1 SEHNR and CDR2 FQNEAQ (reference sequence). Here the CDR3 DNA reads TGTGCCAGCAGCCGACCGGACAGATTGAACACTGAAGCTTTCTTT. It is translated as CASSRPDRLNTEAFF. Filled out from reference TRBV7-9 and TRBJ1-1, the complete variable domain reads DTGVSQNPRHKITKRGQNVTFRCDPISEHNRLYWYRQTLGQGPEFLTYFQNEAQLEKSRLLSDRFSAERPKGSFSTLEIQRTEQGDSAMYLCASSRPDRLNTEAFFGQGTRLTVV.

The V call is TRBV28, the J call TRBJ1-5, with 8 bases matching TRBD1. The germline gives CDR1 MDHEN, CDR2 SYDVKM. The CDR3 totals 13 residues. Trimming at V came to 9 bases and at J to 4 bases, leaving 5 bases not matched to a gene. CDR3 region: CASRGTGNQPQHF. The CDR3 nucleotides are TGTGCCAGTAGAGGGACAGGTAATCAGCCCCAGCATTTT.

The rearrangement uses TRBV29-1 and TRBJ1-5; 11 bases are a match to TRBD1. Trimming cost V 7 bases and J 6 bases; bases outside gene matches: 5. The CDR3 spans 13 residues. Germline CDR1 and CDR2: SQVTM and ANQGSEA. The chain's CDR3 is CSALGTGGQPQHF. CDR3 sequence (DNA): TGCAGCGCTCTCGGGACAGGGGGTCAGCCCCAGCATTTT.

The gene calls are TRBV5-5 and TRBJ1-4, with a tentative D call TRBD1 (5 bases). The CDR3 runs 16 residues. The V gene's germline CDR1 is SGHKS and CDR2 YYEKEE (reference sequence). Trimming stripped 4 bases from V and 2 bases from J, with 15 bases between. Here the CDR3 reads CASSEVGGSTNEKLFF. The CDR3 DNA reads TGTGCCAGCAGCGAGGTGGGGGGTTCCACTAATGAAAAACTGTTTTTT.

This clone showed up just a few times. The J gene is TRBJ2-3, the V gene TRBV7-2; TRBD2 matches 7 bases. CDR3 length: 16 amino acids. After removal of 1 base from V and 9 bases from J, the junction contained 13 bases not matched to a gene. Germline V gene data show CDR1 as SGHTA and CDR2 as FQGNSA. As DNA, the CDR3 is TGTGCCAGCAGCTTAGGGGCTAGCGGCCCAATGGTCACGCAGTATTTT. Encoded protein: CASSLGASGPMVTQYF.

V gene TRBV2 combines with J gene TRBJ1-1; D unresolved. This CDR3 spans 13 amino acids. V lost 4 bases and J lost 1, with 7 bases in between. From germline, CDR1 is SNHLY and CDR2 FYNNEI. The DNA for the CDR3 is TGTGCCAGCAGTGTGAGAGGGAACACTGAAGCTTTCTTT. It is translated as CASSVRGNTEAFF.

This clone showed up just a few times. The chain carries TRBV19 and TRBJ1-5; unclear D gene. CDR3 size: 13 residues. CDR1 and CDR2 from the germline V gene are LNHDA and SQIVND (reference sequence). V lost 3 bases to trimming and J lost 7 bases, with 10 bases between them. Written as DNA, the CDR3 is TGTGCCAGTAGTATCCTGGGAGGACAGCCCCAGCATTTT. Translation gives CASSILGGQPQHF.

There are a few counts of this clone. The chain has TRBV12-3 or TRBV12-4 and TRBJ1-1; D is unresolved. This CDR3 contains 13 residues. Trimming left V 3 bases short and J 6 bases short, with 11 bases between. CDR3 sequence reads: CASSLAGIAEAFF. The CDR3 DNA reads as TGTGCCAGCAGTTTGGCCGGGATTGCTGAAGCTTTCTTT.

The CDR3 region has the DNA TGTGCCAGCAGCCCCCCGCTCGGGCCCCTCCACTTT. This codes for CASSPPLGPLHF. This chain links TRBV28 with TRBJ1-6, with D hard to call. The length of the CDR3 is 12 residues. Germline assignment: CDR1 MDHEN and CDR2 SYDVKM. Trimming took off 6 bases at V and 13 bases at J, with 13 bases between the two ends.

A few counts support this clone. V and J are TRBV29-1 and TRBJ2-7, with 8 bases matching TRBD2. The V gene end was trimmed by 6 bases and the J gene end by 7 bases; junction bases not matched to a gene: 8. Germline CDR1 is SQVTM and CDR2 is ANQGSEA. This CDR3 has 12 amino acids. The CDR3 loop reads CSVRGGRREQYF. The CDR3 region has the DNA TGCAGCGTCAGGGGCGGGAGGAGAGAGCAGTACTTC.

The chain combines TRBV6-2 or TRBV6-3 with TRBJ2-1, with D tentatively TRBD2 (7 bases). Germline V gene data show CDR1 as MNHEY and CDR2 as SVGEGT. CDR3 length equals 15 residues. The ends were cut back, 2 bases at V and 8 bases at J, with 16 bases in the middle. This chain's CDR3 is CASSYRGRAGDEQFF. The CDR3 DNA reads TGTGCCAGCAGTTACAGGGGGAGGGCCGGGGATGAGCAGTTCTTC.

V usage is TRBV7-2 and J usage is TRBJ2-1, with TRBD2 identical over 7 bases. CDR1 SGHTA and CDR2 FQGNSA come from the germline V gene. Losses at the gene ends were 2 bases for V and 0 bases for J; bases not matched to a gene: 7. The CDR3 spans 17 residues. CDR3 sequence reads: CASSLRRGGSSYNEQFF. CDR3 bases: TGTGCCAGCAGCTTACGCCGGGGCGGGAGCTCCTACAATGAGCAGTTCTTC. Variable domain in full (rest from reference TRBV7-2 and TRBJ2-1): GAGVSQSPSNKVTEKGKDVELRCDPISGHTALYWYRQSLGQGLEFLIYFQGNSAPDKSGLPSDRFSAERTGGSVSTLTIQRTQQEDSAVYLCASSLRRGGSSYNEQFFGPGTRLTVL.

Only one count was recorded for this clone. This sequence joins TRBV5-1 and TRBJ2-7; 7 bases agree with TRBD2. CDR3 size: 15 residues. Per germline, CDR1 SGHRS and CDR2 YFSETQ. The V gene end was trimmed by 4 bases and the J gene end by 1 base; junction bases not matched to a gene: 8. The CDR3 DNA reads as TGCGCCAGCAGCGATTCGGGGAGGGGATCCTACGAGCAGTACTTC. It specifies CASSDSGRGSYEQYF.

The J gene is TRBJ1-5, the V gene TRBV6-6; 11 nucleotides agree with TRBD1. CDR1 is MNHNY, CDR2 SVGAGI, per germline (reference sequence). V trimming: 4 bases; J trimming: 8 bases; junction bases outside the gene matches: 4. CDR3 length: 14 residues. The CDR3 loop is CASSFPGQGEPQHF. CDR3 nucleotide sequence: TGTGCCAGCAGTTTTCCGGGACAGGGGGAGCCCCAGCATTTT.

This chain joins TRBV21-1 and TRBJ2-7; the table assigns TRBD1, which was not confirmed against the DNA. TRBV21-1 constitutes a pseudogene. The CDR3 sequence is 15 residues long. For the CDR3, the DNA is TGTGCCAGCAGCAAAATACGGGACACTTCCTACGAGCAGTACTTC. Translated: CASSKIRDTSYEQYF.

The rearrangement links TRBV10-3 to TRBJ2-3, with TRBD2 identical over 13 bases. The J segment lost 0 bases and the V segment lost 5 bases, leaving 8 bases of the junction unmatched. Germline lookup yields CDR1 ENHRY and CDR2 SYGVKD. This CDR3 is built from 18 residues. CDR3 protein: CAISPAGTSGVSTDTQYF. The CDR3 DNA sequence: TGTGCCATCAGTCCTGCCGGGACTAGCGGGGTTAGCACAGATACGCAGTATTTT.